This entry is about one TCR beta chain. Its matching antigen is unknown. A junction end diverges from the germline sequence, so it may reflect a read error. The source of the sample is a study of T cells in Graves' hyperthyroidism and ophthalmopathy. Across the study: The authors collected peripheral blood at initial diagnosis, before any treatment.

Exclusion criteria comprised uncontrolled infection, other autoimmune disease, pregnancy or lactation. The PBMCs were taken from 10 ml of fresh peripheral blood. Findings and limits, study-wide: Most clonotypes expanded in thyroid above 0.001 were likewise present in blood.

The CDR3 totals 13 residues. The germline CDR1 and CDR2 sequences are SGHTA and FQGNSA. Amplification targeted TCR beta CDR3 regions from RNA transcripts. TCR CDR3 regions were first amplified by RT-PCR with HTBI primers. TCRdb re-called the multiplex PCR reads with MiXCR, one entry per CDR3 protein. The sample includes roughly 93,000 distinct CDR3 sequences, about half of them seen just once. V is TRBV7-2 and J is TRBJ2-2; D might be TRBD2 (5 bases). This receptor was obtained from a woman in her forties with Graves' hyperthyroidism. Sequencing used blood. DNA of the CDR3: TGTGCCAGCAGCTTTACTGGTTCCGGGGAGCTGTCTTTT. Translated: CASSFTGSGELSF.